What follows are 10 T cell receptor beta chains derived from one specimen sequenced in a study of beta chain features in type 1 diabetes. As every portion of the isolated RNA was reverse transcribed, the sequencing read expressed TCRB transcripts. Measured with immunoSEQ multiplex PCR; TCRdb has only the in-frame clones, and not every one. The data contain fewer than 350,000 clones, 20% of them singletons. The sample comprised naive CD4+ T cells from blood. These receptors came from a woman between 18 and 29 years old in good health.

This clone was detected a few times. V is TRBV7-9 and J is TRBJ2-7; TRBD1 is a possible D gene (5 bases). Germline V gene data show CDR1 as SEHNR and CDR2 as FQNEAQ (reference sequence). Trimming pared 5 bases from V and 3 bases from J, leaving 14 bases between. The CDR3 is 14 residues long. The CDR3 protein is CASSPGATIYEQYF. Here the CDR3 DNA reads TGTGCCAGCAGCCCTGGGGCCACGATCTACGAGCAGTACTTC.

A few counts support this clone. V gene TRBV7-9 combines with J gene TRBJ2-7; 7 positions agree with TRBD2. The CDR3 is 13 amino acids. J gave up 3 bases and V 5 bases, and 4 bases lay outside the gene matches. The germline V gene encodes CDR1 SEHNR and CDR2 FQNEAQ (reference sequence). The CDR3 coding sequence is TGTGCCAGCAGCCATACGGGGGGCTACGAGCAGTACTTC. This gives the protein CASSHTGGYEQYF.

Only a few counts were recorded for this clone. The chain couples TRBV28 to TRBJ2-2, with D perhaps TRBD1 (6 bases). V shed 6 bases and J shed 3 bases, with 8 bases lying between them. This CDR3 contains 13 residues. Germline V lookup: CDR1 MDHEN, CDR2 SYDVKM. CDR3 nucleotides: TGTGCCAGCAGAACAGGGTACACCGGGGAGCTGTTTTTT. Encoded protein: CASRTGYTGELFF. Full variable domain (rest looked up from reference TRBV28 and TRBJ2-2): DVKVTQSSRYLVKRTGEKVFLECVQDMDHENMFWYRQDPGLGLRLIYFSYDVKMKEKGDIPEGYSVSREKKERFSLILESASTNQTSMYLCASRTGYTGELFFGEGSRLTVL.

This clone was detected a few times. The CDR3: CASSPQGLIRKTQYF. DNA of the CDR3: TGTGCCAGCAGCCCCCAGGGACTGATACGGAAGACCCAGTACTTC. The chain carries TRBV7-2 and TRBJ2-5; TRBD2 might be the D (6 bases). The V gene lost 5 bases and the J gene lost 6 bases, with 19 bases spanning the gap. This CDR3 contains 15 residues. Germline V lookup: CDR1 SGHTA, CDR2 FQGNSA.

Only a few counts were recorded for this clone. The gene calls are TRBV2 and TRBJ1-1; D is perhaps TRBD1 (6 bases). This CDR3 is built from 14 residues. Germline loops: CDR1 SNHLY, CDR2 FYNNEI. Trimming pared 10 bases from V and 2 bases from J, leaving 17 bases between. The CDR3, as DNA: TGTGCCACCACACGAGACAGGCCAAACACTGAAGCTTTCTTT. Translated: CATTRDRPNTEAFF.

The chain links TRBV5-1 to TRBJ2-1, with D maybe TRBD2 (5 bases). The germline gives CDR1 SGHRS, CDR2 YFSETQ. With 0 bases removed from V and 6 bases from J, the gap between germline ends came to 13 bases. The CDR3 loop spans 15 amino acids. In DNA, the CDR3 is TGCGCCAGCAGCTTGGAGCTGGGGAGCTTCAATGAGCAGTTCTTC. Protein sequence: CASSLELGSFNEQFF.

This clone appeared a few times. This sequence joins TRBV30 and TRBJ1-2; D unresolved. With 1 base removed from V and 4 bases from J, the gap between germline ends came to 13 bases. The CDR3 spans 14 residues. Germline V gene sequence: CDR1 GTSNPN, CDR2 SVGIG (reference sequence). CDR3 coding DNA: TGTGCCTGGAGTGCACCCCCCACTACCTATGGCTACACCTTC. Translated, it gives CAWSAPPTTYGYTF.

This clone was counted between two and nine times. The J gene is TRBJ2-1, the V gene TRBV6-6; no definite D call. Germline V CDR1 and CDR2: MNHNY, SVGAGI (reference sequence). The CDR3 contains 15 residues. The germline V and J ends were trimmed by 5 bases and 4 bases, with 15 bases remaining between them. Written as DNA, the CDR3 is TGTGCCAGCAGTCCCTCCTTGCGGCGGTACAATGAGCAGTTCTTC. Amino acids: CASSPSLRRYNEQFF.

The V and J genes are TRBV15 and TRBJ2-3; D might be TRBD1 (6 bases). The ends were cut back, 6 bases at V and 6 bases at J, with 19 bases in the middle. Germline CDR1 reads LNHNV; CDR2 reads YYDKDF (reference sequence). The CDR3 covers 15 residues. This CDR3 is CATREPATRGDTQYF. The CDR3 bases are TGTGCCACCAGGGAGCCCGCCACGAGGGGGGATACGCAGTATTTT.

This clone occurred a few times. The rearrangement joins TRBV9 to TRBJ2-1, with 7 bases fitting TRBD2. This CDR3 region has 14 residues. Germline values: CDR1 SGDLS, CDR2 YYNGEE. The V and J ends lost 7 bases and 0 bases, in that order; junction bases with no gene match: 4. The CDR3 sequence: CASGAGSSYNEQFF. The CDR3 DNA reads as TGTGCCAGCGGAGCGGGGAGCTCCTACAATGAGCAGTTCTTC.